These 29 T cell receptor beta chains were all obtained from the same sample, sequenced in a study of blood T cell repertoires in COVID-19 (dated by TCRdb to 2020 to 2022). The method was the immunoSEQ multiplex PCR assay. TCRdb took over this immuneACCESS table, retaining in-frame rearrangements with V and J assigned. Such tables are incomplete; in checked studies, under half of the missing clones stem from an unresolved V gene, and the remainder is unexplained. Across this sample there are fewer than 250,000 clones, with 86% seen only once. The top ten constitute approximately 25% of the sample. The sequencing input was PBMCs or T cells enriched from blood (not recorded which). These receptors originate from a middle-aged woman in a cohort exposed to, infected with or recovered from COVID-19 (not recorded which).

This sequence joins TRBV11-2 and TRBJ2-7, with 7 bases lining up with TRBD1. V was clipped by 5 bases and J by 0 bases; unmatched bases: 4. The CDR3 has 14 residues. Per germline, CDR1 SGHAT and CDR2 FQNNGV. For the CDR3, the DNA is TGTGCCAGCAGCCAGGACAGGAGCTCCTACGAGCAGTACTTC. Encoded protein: CASSQDRSSYEQYF.

The chain carries TRBV13 and TRBJ2-2; TRBD1 is a possible D gene (6 bases). Germline V gene lookup returns CDR1 PRHDT and CDR2 FYEKMQ (reference sequence). This CDR3 region has 16 residues. V was pared by 5 bases and J by 6 bases, with 19 bases between. The CDR3 spells CASSAYREFNPGELFF. In nucleotides, the CDR3 is TGTGCCAGCAGCGCGTACAGGGAATTTAACCCCGGGGAGCTGTTTTTT.

This CDR3 reads CASGWHRETGNTIYF. Written as DNA, the CDR3 is TGTGCCAGCGGATGGCACAGGGAAACCGGAAACACCATATATTTT. V is TRBV6-5 and J is TRBJ1-3; tentatively, D is TRBD1 (6 bases). Trimming shortened V by 8 bases and J by 4 bases, and 18 bases separated the two germline ends. Germline V CDR1 and CDR2: MNHEY, SVGAGI. CDR3 length: 15 amino acids.

This chain links TRBV5-1 with TRBJ1-1; D uncertain. There are 13 residues in the CDR3. Germline loops: CDR1 SGHRS, CDR2 YFSETQ. V dropped 4 bases and J dropped 7 bases, with 14 bases sitting between them. The CDR3 sequence is CASSPGEDLEAFF. The DNA of the CDR3 is TGCGCCAGCAGCCCCGGGGAAGACCTTGAAGCTTTCTTT. Supplemented by reference TRBV5-1 and TRBJ1-1, the full variable domain reads KAGVTQTPRYLIKTRGQQVTLSCSPISGHRSVSWYQQTPGQGLQFLFEYFSETQRNKGNFPGRFSGRQFSNSRSEMNVSTLELGDSALYLCASSPGEDLEAFFGQGTRLTVV.

The rearrangement links TRBV2 to TRBJ2-7, with 11 positions matching TRBD1. The junction had 10 bases not matched to a gene; V was cut back by 4 bases and J by 2 bases. Germline V gene lookup returns CDR1 SNHLY and CDR2 FYNNEI. CDR3 length: 17 residues. The CDR3 coding sequence is TGTGCCAGCAGTGCCCGAACTCCGGGACAGGGGGCCTACGAGCAGTACTTC. Its protein product is CASSARTPGQGAYEQYF.

The V and J genes are TRBV3-1 (or the pseudogene TRBV3-2) and TRBJ2-1, with D tentatively TRBD2 (7 bases). Germline CDR1 reads LGHDT; CDR2 reads YNNKEL (reference sequence). There are 16 residues in the CDR3. The ends were cut back, 4 bases at V and 2 bases at J, with 15 bases in the middle. The CDR3 sequence: CASSLLWGGTYNEQFF. The DNA for the CDR3 is TGTGCCAGCAGCCTATTATGGGGGGGCACCTACAATGAGCAGTTCTTC.

The chain recombines TRBV5-1 with TRBJ2-3; 8 bases agree with TRBD1. The V and J ends lost 1 base and 6 bases, in that order; junction bases with no gene match: 7. The CDR3 is made up of 15 amino acids. CDR1 and CDR2 (germline): SGHRS, YFSETQ. The CDR3 region is CASSLTSTGEDTQYF. DNA for the CDR3: TGCGCCAGCAGCTTGACCTCGACAGGGGAGGATACGCAGTATTTT. The whole variable domain, filled in from reference TRBV5-1 and TRBJ2-3, reads KAGVTQTPRYLIKTRGQQVTLSCSPISGHRSVSWYQQTPGQGLQFLFEYFSETQRNKGNFPGRFSGRQFSNSRSEMNVSTLELGDSALYLCASSLTSTGEDTQYFGPGTRLTVL.

The chain combines TRBV4-2 with TRBJ2-2; TRBD1 matches 9 bases. There are 15 residues in the CDR3. The germline V gene has CDR1 LGHNA and CDR2 YNFKEQ. With 2 bases clipped from V and 8 bases from J, the junction kept 6 bases outside the gene matches. CDR3 region: CASSQWTGETGELFF. For the CDR3, the DNA is TGTGCCAGCAGCCAATGGACAGGGGAAACGGGGGAGCTGTTTTTT.

This clone was observed a handful of times. The rearrangement joins TRBV7-9 to TRBJ1-1; 7 bases align to TRBD1. This CDR3 contains 14 residues. Germline CDR1 and CDR2: SEHNR and FQNEAQ (reference sequence). Germline trimming cut 5 bases from V and 1 base from J; bases unmatched to any gene: 4. The CDR3 coding sequence is TGTGCCAGCAGCCCAAGGACAGGGAACACTGAAGCTTTCTTT. It encodes CASSPRTGNTEAFF. Full variable domain (missing parts from reference TRBV7-9 and TRBJ1-1): DTGVSQNPRHKITKRGQNVTFRCDPISEHNRLYWYRQTLGQGPEFLTYFQNEAQLEKSRLLSDRFSAERPKGSFSTLEIQRTEQGDSAMYLCASSPRTGNTEAFFGQGTRLTVV.

The chain combines TRBV2 with TRBJ2-1, with 9 nucleotides matching TRBD2. Per germline, CDR1 SNHLY and CDR2 FYNNEI. The CDR3 loop spans 13 amino acids. The V and J ends lost 8 bases and 9 bases, in that order; junction bases with no gene match: 8. The CDR3 region is CASGWRGGREQFF. The CDR3 DNA reads as TGTGCCAGCGGCTGGCGGGGGGGACGTGAGCAGTTCTTC.

J is TRBJ2-1 and V is TRBV5-1, with 7 positions matching TRBD1. Per germline, CDR1 SGHRS and CDR2 YFSETQ. The CDR3 is 16 amino acids. After removal of 4 bases from V and 2 bases from J, the junction contained 9 bases not matched to a gene. The CDR3 sequence is CASSLYRQGTYNEQFF. CDR3 nucleotide sequence: TGCGCCAGCAGCCTTTATCGACAGGGTACCTACAATGAGCAGTTCTTC. Based on the CDR3 plus reference TRBV5-1 and TRBJ2-1, the full variable domain is KAGVTQTPRYLIKTRGQQVTLSCSPISGHRSVSWYQQTPGQGLQFLFEYFSETQRNKGNFPGRFSGRQFSNSRSEMNVSTLELGDSALYLCASSLYRQGTYNEQFFGPGTRLTVL.

The rearrangement links TRBV27 to TRBJ2-2; 7 bases agree with TRBD1. Trimming removed 0 bases from V and 4 bases from J; junction bases left unmatched: 2. Germline assignment: CDR1 MNHEY and CDR2 SMNVEV (reference sequence). This CDR3 is built from 15 residues. CDR3 in DNA: TGTGCCAGCAGTTTATCGACAGGGATCACCGGGGAGCTGTTTTTT. Amino acid sequence: CASSLSTGITGELFF.

This clone was picked up one time. This rearrangement joins TRBV4-3 to TRBJ2-1; 8 bases line up with TRBD2. After removal of 2 bases from V and 4 bases from J, the junction contained 7 bases not matched to a gene. Germline-derived CDR1 and CDR2 are LGHNA and YSLEER. This CDR3 has 16 amino acids. CDR3 nucleotide sequence: TGCGCCAGCAGCCAATGGCAGCGGGAGACGTACAATGAGCAGTTCTTC. It is translated as CASSQWQRETYNEQFF.

The rearrangement links TRBV6-5 to TRBJ2-7; D is possibly TRBD2 (7 bases). Germline CDR1 MNHEY, CDR2 SVGAGI. The CDR3 length is 14 residues. The germline V and J ends were trimmed by 6 bases and 4 bases, with 16 bases remaining between them. The CDR3 reads CASRGEGVFYEQYF. The CDR3 nucleotides read TGTGCCAGCAGGGGGGAGGGGGTTTTTTACGAGCAGTACTTC.

In this sample, this clone turned up once. This chain uses TRBV24-1 with TRBJ2-1; no clear D. V was clipped by 3 bases and J by 2 bases, with 13 bases between them. CDR1 and CDR2 from the germline V gene are KGHDR and SFDVKD. The CDR3 sequence is 16 residues long. CDR3 coding DNA: TGTGCCACCAGTGATCCTAATATATCCCCCTACAATGAGCAGTTCTTC. Translated: CATSDPNISPYNEQFF.

The chain employs TRBV9 and TRBJ1-2; D is perhaps TRBD1 (6 bases). CDR1 and CDR2 (germline): SGDLS, YYNGEE. This CDR3 is built from 13 residues. V gave up 1 base and J gave up 5 bases, with 9 bases separating them. CDR3 in amino acids: CASSVQGHYGYTF. Written as DNA, the CDR3 is TGTGCCAGCAGCGTACAGGGGCATTATGGCTACACCTTC.

The V gene is TRBV5-5, the J gene TRBJ1-2; TRBD1 might be the D (6 bases). This CDR3 region has 15 residues. Deletions cut 1 base from V and 2 bases from J, with 12 bases between. Germline-derived CDR1 and CDR2 are SGHKS and YYEKEE (reference sequence). In DNA, the CDR3 is TGTGCCAGCAGCTTGCCGGGAGGGGGAAACTATGGCTACACCTTC. This encodes CASSLPGGGNYGYTF.

The rearrangement joins TRBV11-2 to TRBJ1-1; D remains ambiguous. The CDR3 is 13 amino acids. The germline CDR1 and CDR2 sequences are SGHAT and FQNNGV. V lost 1 base and J 5 bases, leaving 8 bases between the germline ends. The CDR3 sequence is CASSLGGKTEAFF. CDR3 bases: TGTGCCAGCAGCTTAGGCGGCAAGACTGAAGCTTTCTTT.

The V call is TRBV27, the J call TRBJ2-3; perhaps TRBD2 as D (7 bases). CDR1 MNHEY and CDR2 SMNVEV come from the germline V gene (reference sequence). Trimming removed 7 bases at V and 1 base at J, with 15 bases between. This CDR3 is built from 15 residues. This CDR3 is CASNRVRERTDTQYF. DNA of the CDR3: TGTGCCAGCAACAGGGTGCGGGAGCGCACAGATACGCAGTATTTT.

The genes are TRBV7-2 and TRBJ1-3; tentative D call: TRBD1 (5 bases). V was pared by 4 bases and J by 4 bases, with 20 bases between. The CDR3 has 17 amino acids. The V gene's germline CDR1 is SGHTA and CDR2 FQGNSA. CDR3 region: CASSSYGGVQVGNTIYF. The DNA of the CDR3 is TGTGCCAGCAGCTCATATGGGGGGGTACAGGTCGGAAACACCATATATTTT. Full variable domain (remainder filled in from reference TRBV7-2 and TRBJ1-3): GAGVSQSPSNKVTEKGKDVELRCDPISGHTALYWYRQSLGQGLEFLIYFQGNSAPDKSGLPSDRFSAERTGGSVSTLTIQRTQQEDSAVYLCASSSYGGVQVGNTIYFGEGSWLTVV.

A few counts support this clone. The CDR3 DNA sequence: TGTGCCAGCAGCAAAGCCACCATTGACAGGGGATCCTACAATGAGCAGTTCTTC. It yields the protein CASSKATIDRGSYNEQFF. V is TRBV21-1 and J is TRBJ2-1; TRBD1, the table's D call, was not compared with the DNA. TRBV21-1 is an annotated pseudogene. The CDR3 extends over 18 amino acids.

This clone was counted once. This rearrangement joins TRBV11-2 to TRBJ2-2, with D hard to call. The CDR3 consists of 14 residues. The V and J ends lost 2 bases and 4 bases respectively, with 8 bases between them. Germline loops: CDR1 SGHAT, CDR2 FQNNGV. DNA of the CDR3: TGTGCCAGCAGCTTACGCCCGGGCACCGGGGAGCTGTTTTTT. This gives the protein CASSLRPGTGELFF.

J is TRBJ1-2 and V is TRBV19; 7 nucleotides match TRBD1. Germline V gives CDR1 LNHDA, CDR2 SQIVND (reference sequence). The CDR3 is made up of 14 amino acids. After removal of 2 bases from V and 4 bases from J, the junction contained 4 bases not matched to a gene. The CDR3, as DNA: TGTGCCAGTAGTATACAGGGACAGATCTATGGCTACACCTTC. This sequence encodes CASSIQGQIYGYTF.

This chain connects TRBV4-1 to TRBJ1-2, with TRBD1 matching over 9 bases. The CDR3 totals 16 residues. CDR1 and CDR2 from the germline V gene are MGHRA and YSYEKL. Trimming removed 1 base from V and 7 bases from J; junction bases left unmatched: 10. Here the CDR3 reads CASSQGIGTGLAGYTF. DNA of the CDR3: TGCGCCAGCAGCCAAGGGATAGGGACAGGGCTTGCTGGCTACACCTTC.

The chain employs TRBV28 and TRBJ1-2; TRBD1 matches 7 bases. The germline V gene has CDR1 MDHEN and CDR2 SYDVKM. V was clipped by 5 bases and J by 6 bases; unmatched bases: 9. The CDR3 has 14 residues. The CDR3 loop is CASSPLGTAHGYTF. In nucleotides, the CDR3 is TGTGCCAGCAGTCCCTTGGGGACAGCTCATGGCTACACCTTC.

The rearrangement links TRBV10-1 to TRBJ1-4; D is possibly TRBD1 (5 bases). V lost 0 bases and J lost 8, with 7 bases in between. In germline, CDR1 is WNHNN, CDR2 SYGVQD (reference sequence). The CDR3 has 13 residues. CDR3 region: CASSESTVEKLFF. The CDR3 region has the DNA TGCGCCAGCAGTGAGTCGACAGTCGAAAAACTGTTTTTT.

This chain uses TRBV28 with TRBJ2-7; the match to TRBD2 covers 9 bases. Germline V gives CDR1 MDHEN, CDR2 SYDVKM. V lost 6 bases to trimming and J lost 1 base; unmatched junction nucleotides: 7. There are 15 residues in the CDR3. The DNA of the CDR3 is TGTGCCAGCAGCCCCGGGACTAGCCTTTCCTACGAGCAGTACTTC. Translated, it gives CASSPGTSLSYEQYF. Complete variable domain (other parts from reference TRBV28 and TRBJ2-7): DVKVTQSSRYLVKRTGEKVFLECVQDMDHENMFWYRQDPGLGLRLIYFSYDVKMKEKGDIPEGYSVSREKKERFSLILESASTNQTSMYLCASSPGTSLSYEQYFGPGTRLTVT.

This chain uses TRBV5-1 with TRBJ1-2; weak D call: TRBD1 (6 bases). The CDR3 length is 17 residues. V lost 0 bases to trimming and J lost 3 bases, with 18 bases between them. Per the germline V gene, CDR1 is SGHRS and CDR2 is YFSETQ. The CDR3 bases are TGCGCCAGCAGCTTGGAGTCAGGTAGCAGGGGTTACTATGGCTACACCTTC. It specifies CASSLESGSRGYYGYTF.

The chain carries TRBV23-1 and TRBJ1-1; 10 bases line up with TRBD1. TRBV23-1 is marked as an open reading frame, function uncertain. The CDR3 totals 16 residues. V lost 3 bases, J lost 1 base, and 5 bases stayed unmatched. The CDR3 bases are TGCGCCAGCAGTCACACGGGACAGGGGCAGAACACTGAAGCTTTCTTT. Translated: CASSHTGQGQNTEAFF.